These 10 T cell receptor beta chains originate from one sample sequenced in a study of blood T cell repertoires in COVID-19. Clones were read by immunoSEQ multiplex PCR, and TCRdb kept only the in-frame ones, dropping some. This sample carries hundreds of thousands of clones, under 95% of them seen once, and the ten largest clones take 2.5% to 4%. The sequenced sample consisted of peripheral blood. These receptor sequences come from a woman under 30 who had recovered from COVID-19.

The V and J genes are TRBV5-6 and TRBJ1-3; unclear D gene. In germline, CDR1 is SGHDT, CDR2 YYEEEE. Trimming pared 4 bases from V and 0 bases from J, leaving 11 bases between. The CDR3 is made up of 15 amino acids. As DNA, the CDR3 is TGTGCCAGCAGCCCAGTCGGGAGCTCTGGAAACACCATATATTTT. The encoded protein is CASSPVGSSGNTIYF.

The chain employs TRBV28 and TRBJ2-7; perhaps TRBD1 as D (6 bases). Between the trimmed V and J ends, which lost 4 bases and 6 bases, there was a span of 19 bases. The CDR3 runs to 15 residues. CDR1 is MDHEN and CDR2 is SYDVKM in the germline V gene. The CDR3 loop is CASSSPGTSTAEQYV. CDR3 nucleotides: TGTGCCAGCAGTTCTCCTGGGACAAGCACTGCCGAGCAGTACGTC.

V is TRBV7-2 and J is TRBJ2-2, with TRBD2 identical over 8 bases. This CDR3 is 15 amino acids long. Looked up from germline, CDR1 is SGHTA and CDR2 is FQGNSA. Losses at the gene ends were 6 bases for V and 0 bases for J; bases not matched to a gene: 3. The CDR3 nucleotides read TGTGCCAGCAGTTTTAGCGGGACGAACACCGGGGAGCTGTTTTTT. Translation gives CASSFSGTNTGELFF. Together with reference TRBV7-2 and TRBJ2-2, the CDR3 gives the full variable domain: GAGVSQSPSNKVTEKGKDVELRCDPISGHTALYWYRQSLGQGLEFLIYFQGNSAPDKSGLPSDRFSAERTGGSVSTLTIQRTQQEDSAVYLCASSFSGTNTGELFFGEGSRLTVL.

To note about this clone: Other DNA sequences in the sample encode the same CDR3. This CDR3 is CASSVGGRSNQPQHF. CDR3 nucleotide sequence: TGTGCCAGCAGCGTAGGGGGCAGAAGCAATCAGCCCCAGCATTTT. The V gene is TRBV9, the J gene TRBJ1-5, with TRBD1 as a possible D gene (5 bases). CDR1 SGDLS and CDR2 YYNGEE come from the germline V gene. The CDR3 spans 15 residues. The V and J ends lost 0 bases and 1 base respectively, with 8 bases between them.

A remark on this clone: This specimen includes other DNA sequences encoding the same CDR3. The chain uses TRBV5-5 and TRBJ2-1; 11 bases align to TRBD2. CDR1 and CDR2 from the germline V gene are SGHKS and YYEKEE (reference sequence). The CDR3 is 16 residues long. V was clipped by 3 bases and J by 0 bases; unmatched bases: 2. The CDR3 loop is CASSSTSGSSYNEQFF. DNA for the CDR3: TGTGCCAGCAGCTCAACTAGCGGGAGCTCCTACAATGAGCAGTTCTTC.

The CDR3 loop is CAWSVTGDTQYF. The CDR3 DNA reads as TGTGCCTGGAGTGTAACCGGAGATACGCAGTATTTT. The chain has TRBV30 and TRBJ2-3; D uncertain. Trimming cost V 0 bases and J 5 bases, with 6 bases left between them. This CDR3 contains 12 residues. Per germline, CDR1 GTSNPN and CDR2 SVGIG (reference sequence). Drawing the rest from reference TRBV30 and TRBJ2-3, the complete variable domain is SQTIHQWPATLVQPVGSPLSLECTVEGTSNPNLYWYRQAAGRGLQLLFYSVGIGQISSEVPQNLSASRPQDRQFILSSKKLLLSDSGFYLCAWSVTGDTQYFGPGTRLTVL.

In DNA, the CDR3 is TGTGCCAGCACCACCGGGGGGGCAGATACGCAGTATTTT. This sequence encodes CASTTGGADTQYF. The gene calls are TRBV12-3 or TRBV12-4 and TRBJ2-3; 8 nucleotides match TRBD2. This CDR3 spans 13 amino acids. J gave up 4 bases and V 7 bases, and 4 bases lay outside the gene matches.

The rearrangement links TRBV19 to TRBJ1-2, with 10 bases identical to TRBD1. Unmatched junction bases numbered 7, after V lost 2 bases and J lost 7 bases. The CDR3 is 15 residues long. Germline V lookup: CDR1 LNHDA, CDR2 SQIVND (reference sequence). In DNA, the CDR3 is TGTGCCAGTAGTATATCAGGACAGGGGGTCTTTGGCTACACCTTC. This translates into CASSISGQGVFGYTF.

V and J are TRBV7-2 and TRBJ2-3; D is unresolved. The CDR3 consists of 14 residues. Germline CDR1 reads SGHTA; CDR2 reads FQGNSA. V lost 2 bases, J lost 6 bases, and 12 bases lay in between. The chain's CDR3 is CASSLIPEVDTQYF. The CDR3 DNA sequence: TGTGCCAGCAGCTTAATCCCAGAGGTGGATACGCAGTATTTT.

This rearrangement joins TRBV7-9 to TRBJ1-1; D gene unclear. This CDR3 comprises 12 residues. V lost 9 bases, J lost 10 bases, and 18 bases lay in between. CDR1 is SEHNR and CDR2 is FQNEAQ in the germline V gene (reference sequence). CDR3 sequence (DNA): TGTGCCAGGGGAGATACCGAAGGTGGAGCTTTCTTT. Its translation is CARGDTEGGAFF.